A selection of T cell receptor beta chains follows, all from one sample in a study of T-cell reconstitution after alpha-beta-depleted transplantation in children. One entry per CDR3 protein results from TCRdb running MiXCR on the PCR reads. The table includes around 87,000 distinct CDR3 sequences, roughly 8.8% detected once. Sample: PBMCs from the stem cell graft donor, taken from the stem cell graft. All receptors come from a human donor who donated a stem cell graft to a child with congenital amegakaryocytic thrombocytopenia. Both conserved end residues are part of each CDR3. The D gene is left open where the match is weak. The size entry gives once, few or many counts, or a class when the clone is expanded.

CDR3aa: CAISESIPALEQYF; CDR3nt: TGTGCCATCAGTGAGTCGATTCCCGCCCTCGAGCAGTACTTC; d_gene: -; v_gene: TRBV10-3; abundance: many; j_gene: TRBJ2-7
CDR3aa: CASSTSGVSSYEQYF; CDR3nt: TGTGCCAGCAGCACAAGTGGGGTAAGCTCCTACGAGCAGTACTTC; d_gene: -; v_gene: TRBV4-2; abundance: many; j_gene: TRBJ2-7
CDR3aa: CASSSGTGNEQFF; CDR3nt: TGCGCCAGCAGCTCTGGGACGGGCAATGAGCAGTTCTTC; d_gene: -; v_gene: TRBV5-1; abundance: many; j_gene: TRBJ2-1
CDR3aa: CASSFDRGQPDTQYF; CDR3nt: TGTGCCAGCAGTTTTGACAGGGGGCAGCCAGATACGCAGTATTTT; d_gene: TRBD1; v_gene: TRBV12-3/TRBV12-4; abundance: many; j_gene: TRBJ2-3
CDR3aa: CATSDRTSDSNEQFF; CDR3nt: TGTGCCACCAGTGATCGGACTAGCGACTCTAATGAGCAGTTCTTC; d_gene: TRBD2; v_gene: TRBV24-1; abundance: many; j_gene: TRBJ2-1
CDR3aa: CASSSFTGTGLLGYTF; CDR3nt: TGTGCCAGCAGCTCCTTCACCGGGACAGGGCTGCTTGGCTACACCTTC; d_gene: TRBD1; v_gene: TRBV7-9; abundance: many; j_gene: TRBJ1-2
CDR3aa: CAFRGRSSVNTEAFF; CDR3nt: TGTGCCTTTCGAGGGAGGAGTAGCGTGAACACTGAAGCTTTCTTT; d_gene: -; v_gene: TRBV7-9; abundance: many; j_gene: TRBJ1-1
CDR3aa: CASSERTGGIRETQYF; CDR3nt: TGTGCCAGCAGTGAACGCACAGGGGGCATTCGTGAGACCCAGTACTTC; d_gene: TRBD1; v_gene: TRBV6-1; abundance: few; j_gene: TRBJ2-5
CDR3aa: CAWKDPNGLEQYF; CDR3nt: TGTGCCTGGAAAGACCCAAACGGGCTCGAGCAGTACTTC; d_gene: -; v_gene: TRBV30; abundance: many; j_gene: TRBJ2-7
CDR3aa: CSAVILSNQPQHF; CDR3nt: TGCAGTGCTGTAATCCTAAGCAATCAGCCCCAGCATTTT; d_gene: -; v_gene: TRBV20-1; abundance: medium-sized; j_gene: TRBJ1-5
CDR3aa: CASSNGLGWHGELFF; CDR3nt: TGTGCCAGCAGCAACGGACTAGGGTGGCACGGGGAGCTGTTTTTT; d_gene: TRBD2; v_gene: TRBV7-9; abundance: many; j_gene: TRBJ2-2
CDR3aa: CSVGGRGTGGYTF; CDR3nt: TGCAGCGTAGGAGGGAGGGGGACGGGTGGCTACACCTTC; d_gene: -; v_gene: TRBV29-1; abundance: many; j_gene: TRBJ1-2
CDR3aa: CASSLGVGGGWETQYF; CDR3nt: TGTGCCAGCAGCTTAGGTGTTGGAGGTGGATGGGAGACCCAGTACTTC; d_gene: -; v_gene: TRBV7-6; abundance: many; j_gene: TRBJ2-5